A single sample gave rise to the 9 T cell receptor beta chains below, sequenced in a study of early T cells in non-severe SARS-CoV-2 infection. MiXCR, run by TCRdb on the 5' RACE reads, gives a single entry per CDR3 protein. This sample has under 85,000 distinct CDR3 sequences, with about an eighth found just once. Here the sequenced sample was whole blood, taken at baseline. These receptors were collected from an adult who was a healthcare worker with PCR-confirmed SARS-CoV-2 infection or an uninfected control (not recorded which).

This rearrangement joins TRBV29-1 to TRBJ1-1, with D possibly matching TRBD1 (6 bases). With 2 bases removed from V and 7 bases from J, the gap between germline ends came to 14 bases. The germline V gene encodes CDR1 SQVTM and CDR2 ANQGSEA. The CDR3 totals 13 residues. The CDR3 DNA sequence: TGCAGCGTTGAACCTACAGGGAGACTTGAAGCTTTCTTT. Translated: CSVEPTGRLEAFF.

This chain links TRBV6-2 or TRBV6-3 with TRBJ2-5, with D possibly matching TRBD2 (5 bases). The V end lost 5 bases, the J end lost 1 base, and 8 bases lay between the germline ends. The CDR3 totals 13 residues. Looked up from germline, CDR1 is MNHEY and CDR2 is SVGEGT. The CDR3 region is CASSPGTQETQYF. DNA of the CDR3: TGTGCCAGCAGTCCGGGAACCCAAGAGACCCAGTACTTC.

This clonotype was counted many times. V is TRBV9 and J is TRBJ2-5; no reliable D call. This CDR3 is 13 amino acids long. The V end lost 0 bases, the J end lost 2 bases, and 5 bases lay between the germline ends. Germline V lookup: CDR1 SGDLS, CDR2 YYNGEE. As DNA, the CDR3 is TGTGCCAGCAGCGTAGGCGGACAAGAGACCCAGTACTTC. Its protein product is CASSVGGQETQYF.

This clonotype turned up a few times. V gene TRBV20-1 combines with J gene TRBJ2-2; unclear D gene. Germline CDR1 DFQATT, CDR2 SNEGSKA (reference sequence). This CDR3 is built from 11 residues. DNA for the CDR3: TGCAGCTTAAGGGCCGGCGGGGAGCTGTTTTTT. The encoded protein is CSLRAGGELFF.

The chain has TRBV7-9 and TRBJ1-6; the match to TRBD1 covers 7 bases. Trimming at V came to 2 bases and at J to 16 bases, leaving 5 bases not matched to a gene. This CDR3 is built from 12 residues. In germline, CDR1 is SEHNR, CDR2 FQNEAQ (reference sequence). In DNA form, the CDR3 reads TGTGCCAGCAGCTTAACAGGGGAATTACTCCACTTT. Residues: CASSLTGELLHF.

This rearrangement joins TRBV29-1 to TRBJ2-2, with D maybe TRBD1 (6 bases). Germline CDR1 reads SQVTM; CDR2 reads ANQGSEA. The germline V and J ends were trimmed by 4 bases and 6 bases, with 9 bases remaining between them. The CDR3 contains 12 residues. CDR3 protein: CSVGEGAGELFF. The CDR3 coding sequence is TGCAGCGTTGGAGAGGGGGCCGGGGAGCTGTTTTTT.

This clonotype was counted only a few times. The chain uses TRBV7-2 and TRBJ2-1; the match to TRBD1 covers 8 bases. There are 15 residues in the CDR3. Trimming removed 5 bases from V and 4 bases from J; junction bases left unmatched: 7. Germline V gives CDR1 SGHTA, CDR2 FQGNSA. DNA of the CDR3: TGTGCCAGCAGCCCCGACAGGGGCGATTACAATGAGCAGTTCTTC. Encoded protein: CASSPDRGDYNEQFF.

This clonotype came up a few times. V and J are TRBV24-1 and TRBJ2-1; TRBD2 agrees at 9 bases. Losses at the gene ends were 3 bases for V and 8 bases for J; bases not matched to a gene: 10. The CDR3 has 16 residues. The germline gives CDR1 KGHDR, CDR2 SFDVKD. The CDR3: CATSDNRRGGQDEQFF. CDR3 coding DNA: TGTGCCACCAGTGATAATCGGCGGGGGGGCCAGGATGAGCAGTTCTTC.

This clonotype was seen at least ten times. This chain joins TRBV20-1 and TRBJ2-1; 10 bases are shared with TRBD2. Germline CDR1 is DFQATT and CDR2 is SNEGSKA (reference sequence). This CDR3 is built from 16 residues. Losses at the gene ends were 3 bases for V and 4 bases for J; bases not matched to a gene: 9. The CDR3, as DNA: TGCAGTGCTAGTGGGGCTAGCGGGAGCCGTTACAATGAGCAGTTCTTC. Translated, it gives CSASGASGSRYNEQFF.